This T cell receptor (beta chain) was sequenced for a study of T cell repertoires in aging, cancer and after chemotherapy (dated by TCRdb to the late 2010s). General notes on the study: The donors fell into six age groups ranging from 30 or younger to 70 or older, and each group had at least three individuals. TCR repertoires from healthy donor controls were recorded over periods of several months to years and showed clear clonal overlap between repeated samplings. Peripheral blood TCR beta repertoires from healthy donors and cancer patients were profiled to examine immunoaging and T cell reconstitution after chemotherapy. The full dataset contained around 10 million TCR reads. Alongside around 97 healthy donors serving as a reference group, the cohort included over 200 cancer patients, of whom 94 had hematological cancers and approximately 120 had solid cancers. The investigation overall reported the following: In both cancer cohorts, median generation probability rose over the chemotherapy interval, which suggests that the repertoire was reconstituted through rebound thymic output. In healthy donors, the decline in TCR diversity with age was mainly due to loss of richness, whereas in cancer patients loss of evenness also played a role. Significantly lower blood TCR diversity and higher clonality were observed in untreated patients with hematological or solid cancers than in age-matched healthy donors. According to the authors, the repertoire data do not permit conclusions about immunological memory after chemotherapy.

This clonotype is identified as large (0.1 to 1%). No antigen is known for it. The sample holds no much larger clone one base away, and base qualities are not on file. Rearranged TRB sequences spanning V, D and J segments were amplified by multiplex touch-down PCR using a mixed TRB-A/B primer pool. Illumina adapters and sample indices were attached to the amplicons in two consecutive PCR reactions using Phusion HS II polymerase. The amplicons were purified from gel with the NucleoSpin Gel and PCR Clean-up kit and then assessed with Qubit and an Agilent 2100 Bioanalyzer. Sequencing of the libraries was done on an Illumina MiSeq with paired-end, single-indexed 600-cycle runs. Per the authors' processing: TRB sequences were processed with MiXCR versions 2.12 and 3.0.5. Each unique CDR3 nucleotide sequence was treated as one clone, and only productive sequences with two or more reads were kept. The repertoire metrics were Shannon diversity, evenness, clonality (defined as one minus evenness), and alpha-parameterized diversity profiles covering alpha 0 to 5. Generation probabilities of clones in paired pre- and post-chemotherapy samples were computed with the IGoR algorithm. TCRdb reanalyzed the raw reads on its own, using fastp at Q25 for trimming and MiXCR for clone calling, and kept in-frame beta chains. Each record represents a unique CDR3 protein, reported with the most common genes and DNA among its rows. The authors' filters were not applied to this entry. Across this sample there are around 5,000 distinct CDR3 sequences, with roughly 20% seen only once. The top ten clonotypes cover over 3.5% of the sample.

Genomic DNA extracted from peripheral blood, rather than sorted cells or RNA, was used as the source for amplification of TCR beta rearrangements. V lost 4 bases and J lost 0 bases; the stretch between them is 6 bases long. From the germline V gene (reference sequence), CDR1 is LNHDA and CDR2 is SQIVND. The CDR3 measures 13 amino acids from cysteine to phenylalanine. Just the 39-base CDR3 DNA is kept, in frame starting at base 1. This receptor was taken from a human donor in good health. The donor label of this sample is uncertain. Rearrangement joined TRBV19 to TRBJ1-1; no confident D gene assignment can be made. Sequencing was done on a sample of blood. Here is the DNA: TGTGCCAGTAGTACCACCTTGAACACTGAAGCTTTCTTT. It codes for CASSTTLNTEAFF.